This entry lists 9 T cell receptor beta chains sequenced from one sample in a study of blood T cell repertoires in COVID-19. Sequenced by immunoSEQ multiplex PCR; TCRdb stores in-frame clones only, minus some. This repertoire shows approximately 140,000 clones, about nine tenths found once; its top ten account for approximately 4%. The sequencing sample was made of PBMCs or T cells enriched from blood (not recorded which). These receptors all come from a woman aged 40 to 50 who had been exposed to COVID-19.

This chain connects TRBV7-6 to TRBJ1-4; 12 bases fit TRBD1. Germline CDR1 is SGHVS and CDR2 is FNYEAQ. Trimming removed 5 bases from V and 2 bases from J; junction bases left unmatched: 9. The CDR3 totals 18 residues. CDR3 DNA: TGTGCCAGCAGCGGGGACAGGGGGCGCGGTATCACTAATGAAAAACTGTTTTTT. It is translated as CASSGDRGRGITNEKLFF.

As to this clone: Germline and junction disagree at one end, which may indicate a read error. This CDR3 reads CASSLADPTRVF. Here the CDR3 DNA reads TGTGCCAGCAGCTTAGCCGACCCAACCCGGGTCTTC. This sequence joins TRBV7-9 and TRBJ2-1; D gene ambiguous. Looked up from germline, CDR1 is SEHNR and CDR2 is FQNEAQ (reference sequence). The CDR3 consists of 12 residues.

The DNA for the CDR3 is TGTGCCAGTAGTATTTGGTCAGTTTACACTGAAGCTTTCTTT. Translating gives CASSIWSVYTEAFF. This chain connects TRBV19 to TRBJ1-1; no firm D call. The CDR3 totals 14 residues. V shed 3 bases and J shed 3 bases, with 11 bases lying between them. CDR1 and CDR2 from the germline V gene are LNHDA and SQIVND (reference sequence).

This sequence joins TRBV5-1 and TRBJ1-1; no clear D. The CDR3 has 15 amino acids. The ends were cut back, 0 bases at V and 2 bases at J, with 11 bases in the middle. From germline, CDR1 is SGHRS and CDR2 YFSETQ. CDR3 in DNA: TGCGCCAGCAGCTTGGGGCCGGCAGGAAACACTGAAGCTTTCTTT. Translated: CASSLGPAGNTEAFF.

The chain couples TRBV18 to TRBJ1-6; the match to TRBD1 covers 9 bases. CDR3 length: 15 residues. Germline V CDR1 and CDR2: KGHSH, LQKENI. V trimming: 1 base; J trimming: 6 bases; junction bases outside the gene matches: 1. For the CDR3, the DNA is TGTGCCAGCTCACCACTGACAGGGGGTAATTCACCCCTCCACTTT. This gives the protein CASSPLTGGNSPLHF.

The chain uses TRBV7-2 and TRBJ2-6; no clear D. CDR3 size: 15 residues. V was clipped by 3 bases and J by 1 base, with 7 bases between them. Germline CDR1 and CDR2: SGHTA and FQGNSA. CDR3 region: CASSFRSSGANVLTF. The CDR3 nucleotides read TGTGCCAGCAGCTTCCGGAGTTCTGGGGCCAACGTCCTGACTTTC.

CDR3 sequence (DNA): TGCGCCAGCAGTAGAGGCGGGACAGATGACTACGAGCAGTACTTC. Its translation is CASSRGGTDDYEQYF. This chain connects TRBV10-1 to TRBJ2-7; a possible D gene is TRBD1 (7 bases). This CDR3 is built from 15 residues. The germline CDR1 and CDR2 sequences are WNHNN and SYGVQD (reference sequence). Trimming stripped 5 bases from V and 3 bases from J, with 17 bases between.

V and J are TRBV7-9 and TRBJ2-5, with D maybe TRBD2 (6 bases). The CDR3 sequence is 13 residues long. Germline CDR1 SEHNR, CDR2 FQNEAQ (reference sequence). V was trimmed by 4 bases and J by 12 bases, leaving 18 bases between them. The DNA of the CDR3 is TGTGCCAGCAGCTGGGGACTCCGGGACTCAGAGTACTTC. It specifies CASSWGLRDSEYF.

The J gene is TRBJ2-1, the V gene TRBV13; weak D call: TRBD2 (5 bases). Looked up from germline, CDR1 is PRHDT and CDR2 is FYEKMQ (reference sequence). This CDR3 spans 16 amino acids. V lost 8 bases to trimming and J lost 7 bases, with 24 bases between them. This CDR3 is CASHRRLGVDLNEQFF. CDR3 nucleotide sequence: TGTGCCAGCCATCGAAGGCTGGGAGTCGATTTAAATGAGCAGTTCTTC.